One and the same sample provided the 2 T cell receptor beta chains below, sequenced in a study of blood T cell repertoires in COVID-19. Data came from immunoSEQ multiplex PCR; TCRdb stores just in-frame clones and leaves some out. The sample includes 250,000 to 300,000 clones, about 88% of them seen just once. Specimen: peripheral blood. These TCRs come from a middle-aged woman who had recovered from COVID-19.

The chain is built from TRBV19 and TRBJ1-1; a weak D match, TRBD1 (6 bases). Trimming pared 6 bases from V and 6 bases from J, leaving 14 bases between. The CDR3 sequence is 13 residues long. The V gene's germline CDR1 is LNHDA and CDR2 SQIVND (reference sequence). The CDR3 DNA sequence: TGTGCCAGTAGGAGCCGAGGGGGGGCTGAAGCTTTCTTT. As protein: CASRSRGGAEAFF.

In DNA form, the CDR3 reads TGTGCCAGCAGCGATGGGAGGCAGATGAACACTGAAGCTTTCTTT. Translation: CASSDGRQMNTEAFF. The rearrangement joins TRBV2 to TRBJ1-1, with D unresolved. This CDR3 is 15 amino acids long. The germline CDR1 and CDR2 sequences are SNHLY and FYNNEI. V was pared by 6 bases and J by 0 bases, with 14 bases between.